What follows are 20 T cell receptor beta chains derived from one specimen sequenced in a study of blood T cell repertoires in COVID-19 (dated by TCRdb to the early 2020s). Libraries were built with the immunoSEQ multiplex PCR assay. TCRdb provides this immuneACCESS table in a form limited to in-frame rearrangements. Some clones are lacking; in checked studies, under half of them reflect an unresolved V gene, and why the rest are absent is not known. The sample table shows some 300,000 clones, and more than 70% are seen once. Around 2% of the sample is in the top ten clones. Material for sequencing was PBMCs or T cells enriched from blood (not recorded which). All receptors come from a woman aged 55-69 years in a cohort exposed to, infected with or recovered from COVID-19 (not recorded which).

V and J are TRBV4-3 and TRBJ2-7, with 12 nucleotides matching TRBD2. V lost 4 bases and J lost 2; bases outside the gene matches: 3. The germline CDR1 and CDR2 sequences are LGHNA and YSLEER. This CDR3 is built from 15 residues. CDR3 sequence (DNA): TGCGCCAGCAGCCGAGGGACTAGCGGGCCCTACGAGCAGTACTTC. As protein: CASSRGTSGPYEQYF.

Of note for this clone: Distinct nucleotide sequences in the sample also encode this CDR3. This rearrangement joins TRBV7-9 to TRBJ1-5; 8 bases agree with TRBD1. The CDR3 is 15 amino acids. CDR1 SEHNR and CDR2 FQNEAQ come from the germline V gene (reference sequence). Trimming removed 4 bases from V and 1 base from J; junction bases left unmatched: 3. The CDR3 region has the DNA TGTGCCAGCAGCTCAGGACAGGGAAGCAATCAGCCCCAGCATTTT. It encodes CASSSGQGSNQPQHF.

This sequence joins TRBV6-1 and TRBJ2-3, with 7 bases that match TRBD1. This CDR3 spans 16 amino acids. The germline gives CDR1 MNHNS, CDR2 SASEGT. With V trimmed by 4 bases and J by 3 bases, 10 bases remained unmatched. CDR3 in DNA: TGTGCCAGCAGTGCAAAGGGGGCGCTTAGAACAGATACGCAGTATTTT. Its protein product is CASSAKGALRTDTQYF.

V usage is TRBV11-2 and J usage is TRBJ2-5, with TRBD1 as a possible D gene (5 bases). Germline V CDR1 and CDR2: SGHAT, FQNNGV. The CDR3 spans 15 residues. V lost 0 bases, J lost 5 bases, and 13 bases lay in between. The CDR3 is CASSLESRAVETQYF. CDR3 DNA sequence: TGTGCCAGCAGCTTAGAGTCCAGGGCCGTGGAGACCCAGTACTTC.

The gene calls are TRBV23-1 and TRBJ2-3; 7 bases are shared with TRBD2. TRBV23-1 is labeled an ORF, and its function is uncertain. The CDR3 consists of 13 residues. V was pared by 5 bases and J by 6 bases, with 5 bases of the junction left unmatched. This CDR3 is CASSKGGSDTQYF. The CDR3 nucleotides are TGCGCCAGCAGTAAAGGCGGGAGCGATACGCAGTATTTT.

This chain joins TRBV3-1 (or the pseudogene TRBV3-2) and TRBJ1-1, with D hard to call. The V gene lost 1 base and the J gene lost 0 bases, with 9 bases spanning the gap. The germline gives CDR1 LGHDT, CDR2 YNNKEL (reference sequence). The CDR3 consists of 15 residues. The CDR3 here is CASSQGGLMNTEAFF. As DNA, the CDR3 is TGTGCCAGCAGCCAAGGAGGTTTGATGAACACTGAAGCTTTCTTT.

The chain couples TRBV5-1 to TRBJ1-1; D gene unclear. The CDR3 totals 14 residues. The V end lost 3 bases, the J end lost 6 bases, and 15 bases lay between the germline ends. Per the germline V gene, CDR1 is SGHRS and CDR2 is YFSETQ. The CDR3 coding sequence is TGCGCCAGCAGCTATTACGGGAGGCGGGCTGAAGCTTTCTTT. Translated, it gives CASSYYGRRAEAFF.

The CDR3 sequence: CASSRTQGNNQPQHF. The CDR3 DNA is TGCGCCAGCAGCCGAACACAGGGGAACAATCAGCCCCAGCATTTT. V and J are TRBV4-3 and TRBJ1-5, with 7 bases fitting TRBD1. CDR1 and CDR2 (germline): LGHNA, YSLEER. This CDR3 has 15 residues. The V gene end was trimmed by 4 bases and the J gene end by 3 bases; junction bases not matched to a gene: 6.

The V call is TRBV5-1, the J call TRBJ2-2; D uncertain. Per the germline V gene, CDR1 is SGHRS and CDR2 is YFSETQ. The CDR3 totals 16 residues. The V gene lost 0 bases and the J gene lost 1 base, with 10 bases spanning the gap. The CDR3 here is CASSLVPGLNTGELFF. DNA of the CDR3: TGCGCCAGCAGCTTGGTTCCAGGATTGAACACCGGGGAGCTGTTTTTT.

On this clone: The sample contains more than one DNA sequence encoding this CDR3. The V and J genes are TRBV28 and TRBJ2-2; no clear D gene. This CDR3 region has 13 residues. Germline loops: CDR1 MDHEN, CDR2 SYDVKM. The ends were cut back, 5 bases at V and 1 base at J, with 5 bases in the middle. The CDR3 loop is CASSILNTGELFF. The CDR3, as DNA: TGTGCCAGCAGTATCTTGAACACCGGGGAGCTGTTTTTT.

This chain joins TRBV19 and TRBJ2-6, with D tentatively TRBD2 (6 bases). In germline, CDR1 is LNHDA, CDR2 SQIVND (reference sequence). This CDR3 has 13 amino acids. V was trimmed by 10 bases and J by 4 bases, leaving 11 bases between them. The CDR3 region has the DNA TGTGCCACCGCGGGGAGGGGGGCCAACGTCCTGACTTTC. Translation: CATAGRGANVLTF. Complete variable domain (other parts from reference TRBV19 and TRBJ2-6): DGGITQSPKYLFRKEGQNVTLSCEQNLNHDAMYWYRQDPGQGLRLIYYSQIVNDFQKGDIAEGYSVSREKKESFPLTVTSAQKNPTAFYLCATAGRGANVLTFGAGSRLTVL.

The chain links TRBV25-1 to TRBJ2-7, with 14 positions matching TRBD2. Losses at the gene ends were 4 bases for V and 7 bases for J; bases not matched to a gene: 9. The germline V gene encodes CDR1 MGHDK and CDR2 SYGVNS. CDR3 length: 16 amino acids. The CDR3 DNA reads TGTGCCAGCAGTGCCGAATCGGGACTAGCGGGGGTAGAGCAGTACTTC. Its protein product is CASSAESGLAGVEQYF.

As to this clone: One end of the junction fails to match germline, which may point to a read error. The same CDR3 arises from other DNA sequences in this sample as well. This chain uses TRBV28 with TRBJ1-2; 7 nucleotides line up with TRBD1. This CDR3 is built from 16 residues. Germline V gene lookup returns CDR1 MDHEN and CDR2 SYDVKM. The CDR3 bases are TGTGCCAGCAGTTCAAGTAGGCCAGCAGGGGGGTATGGTTACACCTTC. Its translation is CASSSSRPAGGYGYTF.

The chain combines TRBV3-1 (or the pseudogene TRBV3-2) with TRBJ2-1; D perhaps matches TRBD2 (6 bases). The CDR3 has 16 residues. Germline CDR1 and CDR2: LGHDT and YNNKEL (reference sequence). V shed 0 bases and J shed 5 bases, with 14 bases lying between them. The CDR3, as DNA: TGTGCCAGCAGCCAAGACGCTCCGGGACTTAACAATGAGCAGTTCTTC. This translates into CASSQDAPGLNNEQFF.

This CDR3 reads CASSAQGSEQFF. CDR3 DNA: TGTGCCAGCAGTGCACAGGGTAGTGAGCAGTTCTTC. V is TRBV25-1 and J is TRBJ2-1; tentative D call: TRBD1 (6 bases). CDR1 is MGHDK, CDR2 SYGVNS, per germline. V was shortened by 4 bases and J by 9 bases, with 10 bases between the two germline ends. The CDR3 contains 12 residues.

The V call is TRBV6-2 or TRBV6-3, the J call TRBJ1-5; 9 bases fit TRBD1. V shed 5 bases and J 6 bases; nucleotides not matched to a gene: 5. The CDR3 is 14 amino acids. In germline, CDR1 is MNHEY, CDR2 SVGEGT. The CDR3 loop is CASSRDRAGQPQHF. DNA for the CDR3: TGTGCCAGCAGTAGGGACAGGGCAGGTCAGCCCCAGCATTTT.

V gene TRBV28 combines with J gene TRBJ1-2; 10 bases map to TRBD1. This CDR3 is built from 13 residues. V shed 5 bases and J 4 bases; nucleotides not matched to a gene: 1. Germline CDR1 MDHEN, CDR2 SYDVKM. CDR3 protein: CASSRTGGYGYTF. The CDR3 bases are TGTGCCAGCAGTCGGACAGGGGGCTATGGCTACACCTTC.

CDR3 coding DNA: TGCGCCAGCAGCCAACTTTGGACAGTATACAATGAGCAGTTCTTC. Protein: CASSQLWTVYNEQFF. J is TRBJ2-1 and V is TRBV4-1; possibly TRBD1 for D (6 bases). Trimming pared 2 bases from V and 4 bases from J, leaving 12 bases between. This CDR3 is built from 15 residues. Germline loops: CDR1 MGHRA, CDR2 YSYEKL.

V and J are TRBV6-5 and TRBJ2-7; 12 positions match TRBD2. The J segment lost 3 bases and the V segment lost 4 bases, leaving 4 bases of the junction unmatched. The germline V gene has CDR1 MNHEY and CDR2 SVGAGI. The CDR3 is made up of 15 amino acids. CDR3 coding DNA: TGTGCCAGCAGTTCCCGACTAGCGGGAGTCTACGAGCAGTACTTC. Its translation: CASSSRLAGVYEQYF.

The J gene is TRBJ1-4, the V gene TRBV28; D call uncertain. In germline, CDR1 is MDHEN, CDR2 SYDVKM. The CDR3 has 12 residues. Trimming removed 8 bases from V and 4 bases from J, with 8 bases in between. The CDR3 DNA follows: TGTGCCAGCGAGGCATTTAATGAAAAACTGTTTTTT. Translated: CASEAFNEKLFF.